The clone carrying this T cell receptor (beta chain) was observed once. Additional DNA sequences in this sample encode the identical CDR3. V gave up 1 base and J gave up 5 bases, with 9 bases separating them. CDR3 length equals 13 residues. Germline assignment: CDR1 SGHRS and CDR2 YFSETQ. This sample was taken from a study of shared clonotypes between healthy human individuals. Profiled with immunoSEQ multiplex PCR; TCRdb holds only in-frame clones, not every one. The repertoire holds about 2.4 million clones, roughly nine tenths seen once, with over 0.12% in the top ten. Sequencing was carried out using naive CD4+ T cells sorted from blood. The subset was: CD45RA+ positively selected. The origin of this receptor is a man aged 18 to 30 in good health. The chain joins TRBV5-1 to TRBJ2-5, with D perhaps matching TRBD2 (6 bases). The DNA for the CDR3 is TGCGCCAGCAGCTTGCCCGGGGGTGAGACCCAGTACTTC. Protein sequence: CASSLPGGETQYF.